These 9 T cell receptor beta chains originate from one sample sequenced in a study of cytomegalovirus exposure and HLA in healthy donors. Amplification used 60 Vbeta primers and 13 Jbeta primers. The method was immunoSEQ multiplex PCR; TCRdb's version includes in-frame clones alone and lacks a portion of them. The sample has under 200,000 clones, roughly 70% seen once. The specimen was PBMCs. Source of these receptors: a woman in her 50s in good health and CMV-seropositive.

This clone was seen a single time. The chain is built from TRBV6-6 and TRBJ1-5, with 8 positions matching TRBD1. Trimming at V came to 5 bases and at J to 5 bases, leaving 5 bases not matched to a gene. Germline assignment: CDR1 MNHNY and CDR2 SVGAGI (reference sequence). The CDR3 is 14 residues long. In DNA form, the CDR3 reads TGTGCCAGCAGTGGACAGGGTAAAGATCAGCCCCAGCATTTT. This gives the protein CASSGQGKDQPQHF.

This chain connects TRBV7-3 to TRBJ2-2, with a tentative D call TRBD1 (6 bases). Germline V gives CDR1 SGHTA, CDR2 FQGTGA. This CDR3 has 14 residues. V was pared by 0 bases and J by 4 bases, with 6 bases between. This chain's CDR3 is CASSLTDSTGELFF. The CDR3 DNA reads TGTGCCAGCAGCTTAACGGACAGCACCGGGGAGCTGTTTTTT.

The chain has TRBV7-6 and TRBJ2-5, with 7 positions matching TRBD1. V dropped 6 bases and J dropped 7; count of bases not matched to a gene: 5. The CDR3 is 12 amino acids. Germline V gene sequence: CDR1 SGHVS, CDR2 FNYEAQ. CDR3 sequence reads: CASSRQGRTQYF. The CDR3 region has the DNA TGTGCCAGCAGTAGACAGGGAAGGACCCAGTACTTC. Looking up the rest from reference TRBV7-6 and TRBJ2-5 gives the full variable domain: GAGVSQSPRYKVTKRGQDVALRCDPISGHVSLYWYRQALGQGPEFLTYFNYEAQQDKSGLPNDRFSAERPEGSISTLTIQRTEQRDSAMYRCASSRQGRTQYFGPGTRLLVL.

The rearrangement joins TRBV7-9 to TRBJ2-1; maybe TRBD2 (5 bases). The length of the CDR3 is 14 residues. The germline CDR1 and CDR2 sequences are SEHNR and FQNEAQ (reference sequence). The germline V and J ends were trimmed by 0 bases and 2 bases, with 5 bases remaining between them. CDR3 sequence reads: CASSLATTYNEQFF. The CDR3 region has the DNA TGTGCCAGCAGCTTAGCGACTACCTACAATGAGCAGTTCTTC.

The V gene is TRBV4-2, the J gene TRBJ2-7; D is perhaps TRBD2 (5 bases). The CDR3 covers 13 residues. The V gene's germline CDR1 is LGHNA and CDR2 YNFKEQ. V lost 6 bases, J lost 1 base, and 10 bases lay in between. The CDR3 region is CASSRGESYEQYF. The CDR3 DNA follows: TGTGCCAGCAGTCGGGGTGAATCCTACGAGCAGTACTTC.

CDR3 residues: CASSRTGDSGGANVLTF. The CDR3 coding sequence is TGCGCCAGCTCAAGAACAGGGGACTCGGGAGGGGCCAACGTCCTGACTTTC. V usage is TRBV5-1 and J usage is TRBJ2-6; a weak D match, TRBD1 (7 bases). V lost 7 bases and J lost 4, with 21 bases in between. CDR1 is SGHRS, CDR2 YFSETQ, per germline. This CDR3 is 17 amino acids long.

This clone was counted between two and nine times. This chain joins TRBV6-1 and TRBJ2-7; D may be TRBD2 (8 bases). The V end lost 2 bases, the J end lost 6 bases, and 20 bases lay between the germline ends. The CDR3 spans 16 residues. The V gene's germline CDR1 is MNHNS and CDR2 SASEGT. This CDR3 is CASSEPGGGTRGEQYF. The CDR3 DNA sequence: TGTGCCAGCAGTGAACCAGGGGGGGGGACTAGGGGCGAGCAGTACTTC.

J is TRBJ1-5 and V is TRBV19; D not certain. The V gene lost 2 bases and the J gene lost 1 base, with 6 bases spanning the gap. Germline values: CDR1 LNHDA, CDR2 SQIVND (reference sequence). The CDR3 runs to 14 residues. CDR3 bases: TGTGCCAGTAGTATATTTGGCAGCAATCAGCCCCAGCATTTT. Its protein product is CASSIFGSNQPQHF.

The rearrangement joins TRBV2 to TRBJ1-5; 10 bases are shared with TRBD1. The ends lost 6 bases at V and 2 bases at J; junction bases unmatched: 10. The CDR3 covers 17 residues. CDR1 SNHLY and CDR2 FYNNEI come from the germline V gene. CDR3: CASRTGTGVSGNQPQHF. The CDR3 nucleotides are TGTGCCAGCAGGACCGGGACAGGGGTTAGTGGCAATCAGCCCCAGCATTTT.